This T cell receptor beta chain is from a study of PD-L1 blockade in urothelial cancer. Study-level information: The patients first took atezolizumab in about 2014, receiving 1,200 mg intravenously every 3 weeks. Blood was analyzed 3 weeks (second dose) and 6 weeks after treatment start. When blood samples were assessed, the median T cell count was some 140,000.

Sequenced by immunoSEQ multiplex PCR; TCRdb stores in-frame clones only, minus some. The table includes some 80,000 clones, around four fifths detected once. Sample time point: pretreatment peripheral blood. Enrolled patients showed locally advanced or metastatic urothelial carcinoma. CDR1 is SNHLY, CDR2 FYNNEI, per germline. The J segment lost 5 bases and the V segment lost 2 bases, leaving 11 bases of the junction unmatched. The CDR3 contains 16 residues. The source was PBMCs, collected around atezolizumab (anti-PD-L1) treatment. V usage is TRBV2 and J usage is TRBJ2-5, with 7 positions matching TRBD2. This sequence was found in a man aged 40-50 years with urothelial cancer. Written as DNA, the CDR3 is TGTGCCAGCAGTGAAAGGGCGGGAGAGGGAATGGAGACCCAGTACTTC. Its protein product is CASSERAGEGMETQYF.